The sequence of this T cell receptor beta chain was determined in a study of Graves' ophthalmopathy and Graves' hyperthyroidism. Looking at the study overall: Investigators collected peripheral blood at initial diagnosis, before any treatment was given.

The sequenced template was RNA, covering the TCR beta CDR3 region. Amplification began with first-round RT-PCR using HTBI primers, then second-round multiplex PCR was performed. Each CDR3 protein gets one entry after TCRdb re-called the multiplex PCR reads with MiXCR. The sample lists 30,000 to 50,000 distinct CDR3 sequences, 50% occurring once. This clonotype was recorded many times. No ophthalmopathy within 18 months of follow-up signified stable hyperthyroidism. It was on clinical symptoms, serum thyroxine, TRAb, thyroid ultrasound and orbital computed tomography that diagnosis relied. V lost 4 bases and J lost 4; bases outside the gene matches: 8. Germline V gene sequence: CDR1 SEHNR, CDR2 FQNEAQ (reference sequence). The CDR3 spans 15 residues.

V usage is TRBV7-9 and J usage is TRBJ1-2; TRBD1 matches 8 bases. Sample: peripheral blood. The TCR was taken from an adult woman with stable Graves' hyperthyroidism. CDR3 nucleotide sequence: TGTGCCAGCAGCTCCCCGGGACAGGAGTTCTATGGCTACACCTTC. The encoded protein is CASSSPGQEFYGYTF.